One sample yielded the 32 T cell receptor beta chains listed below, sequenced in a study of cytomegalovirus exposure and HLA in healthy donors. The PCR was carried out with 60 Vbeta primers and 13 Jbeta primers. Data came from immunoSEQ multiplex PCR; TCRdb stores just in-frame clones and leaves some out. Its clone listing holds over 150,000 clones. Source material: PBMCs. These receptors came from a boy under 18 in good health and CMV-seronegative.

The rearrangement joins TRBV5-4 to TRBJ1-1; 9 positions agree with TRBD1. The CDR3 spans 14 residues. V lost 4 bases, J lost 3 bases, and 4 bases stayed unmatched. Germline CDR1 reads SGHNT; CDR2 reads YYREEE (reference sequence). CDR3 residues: CASSRTGVYTEAFF. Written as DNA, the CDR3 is TGTGCCAGCAGCAGGACAGGGGTCTACACTGAAGCTTTCTTT.

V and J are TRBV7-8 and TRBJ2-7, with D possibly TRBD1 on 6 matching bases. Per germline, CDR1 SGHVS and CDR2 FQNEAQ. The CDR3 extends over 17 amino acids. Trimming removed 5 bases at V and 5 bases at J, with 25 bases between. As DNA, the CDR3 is TGTGCCAGCAGCAGGAGCACTTGGGGGCGGGTAATGCACGAGCAGTACTTC. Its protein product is CASSRSTWGRVMHEQYF.

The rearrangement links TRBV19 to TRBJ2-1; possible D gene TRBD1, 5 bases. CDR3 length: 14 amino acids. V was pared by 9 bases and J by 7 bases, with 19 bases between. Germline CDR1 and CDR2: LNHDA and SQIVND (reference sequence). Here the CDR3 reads CASSQGVQENEQFF. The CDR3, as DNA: TGTGCCAGCTCTCAAGGGGTCCAGGAGAATGAGCAGTTCTTC.

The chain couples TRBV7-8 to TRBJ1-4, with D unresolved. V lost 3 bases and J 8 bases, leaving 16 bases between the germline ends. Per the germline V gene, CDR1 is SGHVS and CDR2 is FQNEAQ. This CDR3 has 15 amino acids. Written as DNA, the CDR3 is TGTGCCAGCAGCTTTTCTCAGGATGGGTGGGAAAAACTGTTTTTT. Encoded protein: CASSFSQDGWEKLFF.

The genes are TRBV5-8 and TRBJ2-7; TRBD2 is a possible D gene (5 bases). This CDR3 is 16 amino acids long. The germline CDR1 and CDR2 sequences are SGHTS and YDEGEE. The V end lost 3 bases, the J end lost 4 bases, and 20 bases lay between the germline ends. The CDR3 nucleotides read TGTGCCAGCAGCTCGAGGGTGCTTAGGGCGCCTTACGAGCAGTACTTC. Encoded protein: CASSSRVLRAPYEQYF.

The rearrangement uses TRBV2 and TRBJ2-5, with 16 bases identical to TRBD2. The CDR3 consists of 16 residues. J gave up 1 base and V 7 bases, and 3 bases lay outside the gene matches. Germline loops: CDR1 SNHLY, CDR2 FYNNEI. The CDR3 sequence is CASMGLAGGIQETQYF. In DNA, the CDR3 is TGTGCCAGCATGGGACTAGCGGGGGGGATCCAAGAGACCCAGTACTTC.

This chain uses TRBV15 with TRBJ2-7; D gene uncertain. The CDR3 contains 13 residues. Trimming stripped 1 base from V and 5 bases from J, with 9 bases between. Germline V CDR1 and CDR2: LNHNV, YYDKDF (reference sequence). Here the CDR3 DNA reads TGTGCCACCAGCAGAGGTACTGAGAACGAGCAGTACTTC. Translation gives CATSRGTENEQYF.

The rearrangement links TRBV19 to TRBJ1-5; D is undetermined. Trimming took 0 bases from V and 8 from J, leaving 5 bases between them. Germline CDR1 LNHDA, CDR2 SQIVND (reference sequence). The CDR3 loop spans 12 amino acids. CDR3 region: CASSIEFKPQHF. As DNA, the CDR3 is TGTGCCAGTAGTATAGAATTTAAGCCCCAGCATTTT.

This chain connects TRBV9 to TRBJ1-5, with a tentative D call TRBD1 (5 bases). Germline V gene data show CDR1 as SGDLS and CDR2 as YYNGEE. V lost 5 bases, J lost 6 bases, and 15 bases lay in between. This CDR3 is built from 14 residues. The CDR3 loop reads CASSAKQVGQPQHF. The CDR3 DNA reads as TGTGCCAGCAGTGCTAAACAGGTGGGTCAGCCCCAGCATTTT.

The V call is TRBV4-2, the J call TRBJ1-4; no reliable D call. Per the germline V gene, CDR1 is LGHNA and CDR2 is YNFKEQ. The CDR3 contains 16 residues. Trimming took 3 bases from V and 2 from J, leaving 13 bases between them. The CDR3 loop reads CASSHSGEGTNEKLFF. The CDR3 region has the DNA TGTGCCAGCAGCCATTCGGGAGAGGGTACTAATGAAAAACTGTTTTTT.

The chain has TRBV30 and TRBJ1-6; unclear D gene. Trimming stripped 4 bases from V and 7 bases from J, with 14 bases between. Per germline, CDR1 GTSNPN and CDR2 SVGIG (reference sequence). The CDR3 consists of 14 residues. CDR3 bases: TGTGCCTGGAATCTCATCGGAGGGAATTCACCCCTCCACTTT. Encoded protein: CAWNLIGGNSPLHF.

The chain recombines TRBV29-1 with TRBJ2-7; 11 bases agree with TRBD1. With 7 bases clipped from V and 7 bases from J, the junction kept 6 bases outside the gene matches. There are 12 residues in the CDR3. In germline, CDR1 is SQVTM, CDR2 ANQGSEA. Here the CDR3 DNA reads TGCAGCGGAGGACAGGGGGCGGGTGAGCAGTACTTC. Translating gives CSGGQGAGEQYF.

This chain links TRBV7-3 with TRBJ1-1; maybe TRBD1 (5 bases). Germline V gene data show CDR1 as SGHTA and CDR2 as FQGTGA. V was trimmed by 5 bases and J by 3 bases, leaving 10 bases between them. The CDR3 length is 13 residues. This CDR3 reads CASSQLRDTEAFF. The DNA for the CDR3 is TGTGCCAGCAGCCAACTCAGGGACACTGAAGCTTTCTTT.

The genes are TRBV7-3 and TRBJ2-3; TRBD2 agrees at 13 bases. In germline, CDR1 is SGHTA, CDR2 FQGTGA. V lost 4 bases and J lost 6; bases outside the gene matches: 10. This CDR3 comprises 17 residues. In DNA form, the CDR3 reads TGTGCCAGCAGCTCCCACCCGACTAGCGGGGGGTCGGATACGCAGTATTTT. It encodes CASSSHPTSGGSDTQYF.

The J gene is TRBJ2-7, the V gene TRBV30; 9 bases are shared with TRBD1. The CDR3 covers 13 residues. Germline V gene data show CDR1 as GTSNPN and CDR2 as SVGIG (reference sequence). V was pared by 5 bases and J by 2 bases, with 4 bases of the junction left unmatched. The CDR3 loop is CAWGGQGPYEQYF. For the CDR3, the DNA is TGTGCCTGGGGGGGACAGGGACCCTACGAGCAGTACTTC.

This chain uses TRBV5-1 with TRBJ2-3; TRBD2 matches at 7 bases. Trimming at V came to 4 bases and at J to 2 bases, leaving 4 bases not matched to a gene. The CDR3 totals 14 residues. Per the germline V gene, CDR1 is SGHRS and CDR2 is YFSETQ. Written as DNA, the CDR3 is TGCGCCAGCAGCCTCACTAGCGTCACAGATACGCAGTATTTT. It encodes CASSLTSVTDTQYF.

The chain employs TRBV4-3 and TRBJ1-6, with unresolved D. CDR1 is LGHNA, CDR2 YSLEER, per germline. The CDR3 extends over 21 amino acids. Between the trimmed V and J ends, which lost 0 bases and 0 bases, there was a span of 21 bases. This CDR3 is CASSQDYEKTFPGSYNSPLHF. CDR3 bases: TGCGCCAGCAGCCAAGATTATGAAAAGACGTTCCCGGGCTCCTATAATTCACCCCTCCACTTT.

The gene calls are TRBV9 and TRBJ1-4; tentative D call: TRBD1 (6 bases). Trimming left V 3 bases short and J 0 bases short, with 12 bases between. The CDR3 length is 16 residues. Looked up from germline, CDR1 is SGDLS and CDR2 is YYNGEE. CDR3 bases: TGTGCCAGCAGCGCCCAGGGGTGGGCAACTAATGAAAAACTGTTTTTT. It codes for CASSAQGWATNEKLFF.

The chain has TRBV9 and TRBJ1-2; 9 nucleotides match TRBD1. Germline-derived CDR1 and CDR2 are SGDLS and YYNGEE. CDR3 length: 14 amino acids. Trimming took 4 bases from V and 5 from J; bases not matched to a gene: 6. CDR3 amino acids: CASSPTGGAYGYTF. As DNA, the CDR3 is TGTGCCAGCAGCCCAACAGGGGGCGCTTATGGCTACACCTTC.

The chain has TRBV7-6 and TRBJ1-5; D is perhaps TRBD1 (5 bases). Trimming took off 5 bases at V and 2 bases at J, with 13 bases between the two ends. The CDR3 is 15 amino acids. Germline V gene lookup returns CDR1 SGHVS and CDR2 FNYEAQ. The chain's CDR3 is CASSPRDRGNQPQHF. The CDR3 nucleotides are TGTGCCAGCAGCCCTCGCGACAGAGGCAATCAGCCCCAGCATTTT.

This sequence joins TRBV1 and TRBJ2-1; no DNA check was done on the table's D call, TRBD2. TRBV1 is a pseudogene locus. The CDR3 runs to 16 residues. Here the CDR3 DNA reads TGCACCAGCAGCCATTGGCGGACTAGCGGGGGCAATGAGCAGTTCTTC. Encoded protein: CTSSHWRTSGGNEQFF.

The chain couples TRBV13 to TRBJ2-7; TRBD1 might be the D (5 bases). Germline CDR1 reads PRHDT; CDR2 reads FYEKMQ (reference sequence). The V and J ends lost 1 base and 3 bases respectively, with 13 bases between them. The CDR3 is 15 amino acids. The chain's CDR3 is CASSLAIGANYEQYF. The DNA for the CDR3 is TGTGCCAGCAGCTTAGCTATTGGGGCCAACTACGAGCAGTACTTC. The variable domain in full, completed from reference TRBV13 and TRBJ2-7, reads AAGVIQSPRHLIKEKRETATLKCYPIPRHDTVYWYQQGPGQDPQFLISFYEKMQSDKGSIPDRFSAQQFSDYHSELNMSSLELGDSALYFCASSLAIGANYEQYFGPGTRLTVT.

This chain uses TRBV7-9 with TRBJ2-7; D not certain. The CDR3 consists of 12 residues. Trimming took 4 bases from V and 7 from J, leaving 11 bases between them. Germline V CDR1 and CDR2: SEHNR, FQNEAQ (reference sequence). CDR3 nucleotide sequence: TGTGCCAGCAGCTCGACATCCTGGGAGCAGTACTTC. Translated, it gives CASSSTSWEQYF.

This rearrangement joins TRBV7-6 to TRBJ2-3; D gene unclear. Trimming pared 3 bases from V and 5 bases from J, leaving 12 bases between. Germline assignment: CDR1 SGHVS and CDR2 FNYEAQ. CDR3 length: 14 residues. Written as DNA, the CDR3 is TGTGCCAGCAGCTTGGGCCCCACCGGAGATACGCAGTATTTT. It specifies CASSLGPTGDTQYF.

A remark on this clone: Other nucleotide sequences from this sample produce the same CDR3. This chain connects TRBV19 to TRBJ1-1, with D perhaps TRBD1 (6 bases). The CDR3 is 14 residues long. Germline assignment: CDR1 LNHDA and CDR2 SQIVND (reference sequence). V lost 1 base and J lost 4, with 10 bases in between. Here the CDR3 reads CASSIAGVGTEAFF. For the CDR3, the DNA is TGTGCCAGTAGTATAGCAGGGGTAGGCACTGAAGCTTTCTTT.

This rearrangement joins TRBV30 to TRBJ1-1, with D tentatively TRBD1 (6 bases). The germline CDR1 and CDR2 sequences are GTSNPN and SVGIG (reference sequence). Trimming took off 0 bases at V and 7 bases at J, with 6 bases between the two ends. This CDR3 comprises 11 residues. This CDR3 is CAWSVQGEAFF. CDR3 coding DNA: TGTGCCTGGAGTGTACAGGGTGAAGCTTTCTTT.

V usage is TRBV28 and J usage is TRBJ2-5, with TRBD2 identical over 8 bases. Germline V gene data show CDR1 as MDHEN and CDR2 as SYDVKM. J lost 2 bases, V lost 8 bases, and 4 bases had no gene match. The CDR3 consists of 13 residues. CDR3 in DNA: TGTGCCAGCCTAAGCGGGGGTCAAGAGACCCAGTACTTC. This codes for CASLSGGQETQYF. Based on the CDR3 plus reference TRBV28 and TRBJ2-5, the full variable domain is DVKVTQSSRYLVKRTGEKVFLECVQDMDHENMFWYRQDPGLGLRLIYFSYDVKMKEKGDIPEGYSVSREKKERFSLILESASTNQTSMYLCASLSGGQETQYFGPGTRLLVL.

Here the CDR3 reads CSVDGGTGYNEQFF. Written as DNA, the CDR3 is TGCAGCGTTGATGGCGGGACAGGCTACAATGAGCAGTTCTTC. The chain combines TRBV29-1 with TRBJ2-1, with TRBD1 matching 8 bases. Germline V gene lookup returns CDR1 SQVTM and CDR2 ANQGSEA. The CDR3 length is 14 residues. Losses at the gene ends were 3 bases for V and 3 bases for J; bases not matched to a gene: 4.

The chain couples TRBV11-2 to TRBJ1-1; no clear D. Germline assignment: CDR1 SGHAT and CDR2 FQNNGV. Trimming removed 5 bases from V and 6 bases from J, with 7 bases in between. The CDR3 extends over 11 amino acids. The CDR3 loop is CASSPPAEAFF. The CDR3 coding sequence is TGTGCCAGCAGCCCTCCCGCTGAAGCTTTCTTT.

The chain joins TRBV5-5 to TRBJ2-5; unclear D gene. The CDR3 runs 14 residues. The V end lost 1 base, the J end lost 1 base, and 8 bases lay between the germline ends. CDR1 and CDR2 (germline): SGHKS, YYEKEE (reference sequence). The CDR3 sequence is CASSLSPGQETQYF. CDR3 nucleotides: TGTGCCAGCAGCTTGTCCCCCGGCCAAGAGACCCAGTACTTC.

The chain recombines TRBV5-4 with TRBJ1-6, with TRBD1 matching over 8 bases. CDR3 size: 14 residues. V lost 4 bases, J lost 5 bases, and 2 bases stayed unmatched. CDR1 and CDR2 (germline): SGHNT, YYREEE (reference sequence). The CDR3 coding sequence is TGTGCCAGCAGCAAGACAGGGGATAATTCACCCCTCCACTTT. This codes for CASSKTGDNSPLHF. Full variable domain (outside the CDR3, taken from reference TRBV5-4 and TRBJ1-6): ETGVTQSPTHLIKTRGQQVTLRCSSQSGHNTVSWYQQALGQGPQFIFQYYREEENGRGNFPPRFSGLQFPNYSSELNVNALELDDSALYLCASSKTGDNSPLHFGNGTRLTVT.

The CDR3: CASSLGRGGHNEQFF. CDR3 DNA sequence: TGCGCCAGCAGTTTAGGGCGGGGGGGCCACAATGAGCAGTTCTTC. V and J are TRBV5-1 and TRBJ2-1; 9 positions agree with TRBD2. The CDR3 runs to 15 residues. The V gene end was trimmed by 5 bases and the J gene end by 5 bases; junction bases not matched to a gene: 8. Germline CDR1 reads SGHRS; CDR2 reads YFSETQ.